Below are 25 T cell receptor beta chains sequenced from a single sample in a study of human CD8 memory T cell subsets. TCR beta was sequenced from UMI-tagged 5' RACE libraries. With the 5' RACE reads reprocessed, TCRdb shows one record per CDR3 protein and no DNA. The data include about 18,000 distinct CDR3 sequences; the top ten clones carry about 5%. The sequencing sample was made of CD8+ T cells from PBMCs. Receptors were obtained from a human donor in good health.

The chain links TRBV20-1 to TRBJ2-7; TCRdb indicates TRBD2, and absent DNA this call remains unverified. The CDR3 is 13 amino acids. In germline, CDR1 is DFQATT, CDR2 SNEGSKA (reference sequence). This CDR3 reads CSAKRLADYEQYF.

This chain connects TRBV19 to TRBJ2-7; as DNA is missing, the TRBD1 call by TCRdb cannot be tested. CDR1 is LNHDA, CDR2 SQIVND, per germline (reference sequence). This CDR3 has 14 amino acids. CDR3: CASIPAGEPGEQYF.

The V gene is TRBV6-2 or TRBV6-3, the J gene TRBJ2-1; TCRdb's assignment of TRBD2 cannot be checked, as there is no DNA. The CDR3 length is 19 residues. The V gene's germline CDR1 is MNHEY and CDR2 SVGEGT. The CDR3: CASSYDLTSGGSSYNEQFF.

The chain recombines TRBV15 with TRBJ1-5. From germline, CDR1 is LNHNV and CDR2 YYDKDF (reference sequence). This CDR3 is built from 16 residues. CDR3 sequence reads: CATSSSVTGGNQPQHF.

This chain links TRBV18 with TRBJ2-2; the TRBD1 assignment by TCRdb is unverifiable without DNA. Germline assignment: CDR1 KGHSH and CDR2 LQKENI. The length of the CDR3 is 17 residues. The CDR3 spells CASSRTPPDRDTGELFF. Supplemented by reference TRBV18 and TRBJ2-2, the full variable domain reads NAGVMQNPRHLVRRRGQEARLRCSPMKGHSHVYWYRQLPEEGLKFMVYLQKENIIDESGMPKERFSAEFPKEGPSILRIQQVVRGDSAAYFCASSRTPPDRDTGELFFGEGSRLTVL.

The CDR3 spells CASSGLAGGSETQYF. The rearrangement links TRBV6-5 to TRBJ2-5; TCRdb names TRBD2, which stays unverified in the absence of DNA. The germline gives CDR1 MNHEY, CDR2 SVGAGI. This CDR3 has 15 residues.

V gene TRBV19 combines with J gene TRBJ2-1. Germline V CDR1 and CDR2: LNHDA, SQIVND (reference sequence). The CDR3 is 12 amino acids. This CDR3 is CASSMTGNEQFF.

The V call is TRBV5-1, the J call TRBJ2-3; TCRdb indicates TRBD2, and absent DNA this call remains unverified. The CDR3 length is 18 residues. Germline CDR1 and CDR2: SGHRS and YFSETQ. Here the CDR3 reads CASSLEAGVALSTDTQYF.

CDR3: CASSQEIDMGQQETQYF. The genes are TRBV4-1 and TRBJ2-5; without DNA, the TCRdb call of TRBD1 cannot be checked. The CDR3 contains 17 residues. CDR1 and CDR2 (germline): MGHRA, YSYEKL.

The V gene is TRBV19, the J gene TRBJ1-2. CDR3 length: 13 residues. Germline V CDR1 and CDR2: LNHDA, SQIVND (reference sequence). CDR3 sequence reads: CASSTTISYGYTF.

The V gene is TRBV4-1, the J gene TRBJ2-1; the D call from TCRdb, TRBD2, cannot be confirmed without DNA. CDR3 size: 16 residues. From germline, CDR1 is MGHRA and CDR2 YSYEKL. CDR3: CASSQEGVAGVREQFF.

The rearrangement uses TRBV20-1 and TRBJ2-3; no DNA is available, so the TRBD1 call from TCRdb remains unchecked. The CDR3 loop spans 20 amino acids. CDR1 DFQATT and CDR2 SNEGSKA come from the germline V gene (reference sequence). Here the CDR3 reads CSARDLELAGAPRLTDTQYF.

This chain links TRBV20-1 with TRBJ2-2. CDR1 is DFQATT, CDR2 SNEGSKA, per germline (reference sequence). The CDR3 is 13 amino acids. The CDR3 spells CSARDANTGELFF.

This chain links TRBV2 with TRBJ2-7; TCRdb picks TRBD2, but there is no DNA to check that call. The CDR3 sequence is 14 residues long. The germline CDR1 and CDR2 sequences are SNHLY and FYNNEI. The CDR3 is CASSERGLAAEQYF. The full variable domain, rest sourced from reference TRBV2 and TRBJ2-7, is EPEVTQTPSHQVTQMGQEVILRCVPISNHLYFYWYRQILGQKVEFLVSFYNNEISEKSEIFDDQFSVERPDGSNFTLKIRSTKLEDSAMYFCASSERGLAAEQYFGPGTRLTVT.

V gene TRBV28 combines with J gene TRBJ2-3; the D call of TRBD1 rests on TCRdb alone, since no DNA is present to check it. Germline V lookup: CDR1 MDHEN, CDR2 SYDVKM. The CDR3 contains 15 residues. CDR3 in amino acids: CASSSQRQGPDTQYF. Full variable domain (rest looked up from reference TRBV28 and TRBJ2-3): DVKVTQSSRYLVKRTGEKVFLECVQDMDHENMFWYRQDPGLGLRLIYFSYDVKMKEKGDIPEGYSVSREKKERFSLILESASTNQTSMYLCASSSQRQGPDTQYFGPGTRLTVL.

Considering frequency, this clonotype is medium-sized (0.01 to 0.1%). The V and J genes are TRBV6-2 or TRBV6-3 and TRBJ2-1; TCRdb's D gene call, TRBD1, goes unchecked for lack of DNA. The CDR3 sequence is 15 residues long. Germline V lookup: CDR1 MNHEY, CDR2 SVGEGT. CDR3 protein: CATLSGTPTYNEQFF.

V and J are TRBV12-3 or TRBV12-4 and TRBJ2-7. The CDR3 is made up of 15 amino acids. The CDR3 sequence is CASSHNQALDVEQYF.

J is TRBJ2-7 and V is TRBV3-1. The CDR3 runs to 12 residues. Germline lookup yields CDR1 LGHDT and CDR2 YNNKEL (reference sequence). The CDR3: CASSQYDYEQYF.

This chain uses TRBV6-6 with TRBJ2-7; lacking DNA, the TRBD1 call made by TCRdb goes unchecked. The CDR3 sequence is 12 residues long. Germline lookup yields CDR1 MNHNY and CDR2 SVGAGI (reference sequence). The CDR3 here is CASSRTVYEQYF.

The chain joins TRBV5-8 to TRBJ2-3; TCRdb gives TRBD2 as the D gene, but with no DNA this cannot be confirmed. Germline V gene lookup returns CDR1 SGHTS and CDR2 YDEGEE. There are 15 residues in the CDR3. This CDR3 is CASSLVVSGRDTQYF.

The chain joins TRBV19 to TRBJ2-7. Germline CDR1 reads LNHDA; CDR2 reads SQIVND (reference sequence). This CDR3 has 13 amino acids. The CDR3 loop is CASSPDGAPEQYF.

V and J are TRBV5-1 and TRBJ2-5. The CDR3 runs 14 residues. CDR1 is SGHRS and CDR2 is YFSETQ in the germline V gene. This CDR3 reads CASSWDQGYETQYF.

The chain carries TRBV27 and TRBJ2-1; there is no DNA to check the TCRdb D call of TRBD1. The CDR3 consists of 15 residues. CDR1 and CDR2 from the germline V gene are MNHEY and SMNVEV (reference sequence). The CDR3 is CASSSNRVLDNEQFF.

This clonotype counts as medium-sized by frequency. This sequence joins TRBV9 and TRBJ1-1; lacking DNA, the TRBD1 call made by TCRdb goes unchecked. The V gene's germline CDR1 is SGDLS and CDR2 YYNGEE. The CDR3 length is 13 residues. The CDR3: CASSVAGGAEAFF.

The rearrangement joins TRBV30 to TRBJ2-7; TCRdb's D call of TRBD1 is untestable without DNA. The V gene's germline CDR1 is GTSNPN and CDR2 SVGIG (reference sequence). CDR3 length: 15 residues. Here the CDR3 reads CAWSVPGQGFYEQYF.